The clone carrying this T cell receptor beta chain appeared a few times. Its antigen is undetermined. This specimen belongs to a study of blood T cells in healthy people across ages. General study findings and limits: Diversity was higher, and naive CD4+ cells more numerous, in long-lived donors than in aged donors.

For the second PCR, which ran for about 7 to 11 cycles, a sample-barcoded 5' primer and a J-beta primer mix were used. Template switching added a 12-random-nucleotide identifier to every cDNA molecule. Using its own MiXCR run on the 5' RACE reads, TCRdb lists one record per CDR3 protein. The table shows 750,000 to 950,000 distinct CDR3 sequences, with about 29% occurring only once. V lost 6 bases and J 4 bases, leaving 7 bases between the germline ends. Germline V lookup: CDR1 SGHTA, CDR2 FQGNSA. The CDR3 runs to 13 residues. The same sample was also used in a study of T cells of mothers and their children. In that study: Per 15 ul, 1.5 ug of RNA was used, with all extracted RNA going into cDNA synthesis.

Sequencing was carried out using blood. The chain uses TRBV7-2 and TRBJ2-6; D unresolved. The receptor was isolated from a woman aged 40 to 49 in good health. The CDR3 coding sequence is TGTGCCAGCAGGGCTGGGGGGGCCAACGTCCTGACTTTC. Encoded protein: CASRAGGANVLTF.